This is a list of T cell receptor beta chains from one sample in a study of early T cells in non-severe SARS-CoV-2 infection. One entry per CDR3 protein results from TCRdb running MiXCR on the 5' RACE reads. The sample contains about 48,000 distinct CDR3 sequences, around 6% of which appear only once. Sequenced material: whole blood. All receptors come from an adult who was a healthcare worker with PCR-confirmed SARS-CoV-2 infection or an uninfected control (not recorded which). The CDR3 runs from the conserved cysteine through the conserved F or W. A D gene is named only where the DNA matches it firmly. Clone size is stated in some rows and not others, as once, few, many or a class when expanded.

>TRBJ1-1|-|-|TRBV5-1
CASSPDRPNTEAFF
TGCGCCAGCAGCCCCGACAGACCGAACACTGAAGCTTTCTTT
>TRBJ1-1|-|-|TRBV18
CASSPLLGEGSEAFF
TGTGCCAGCTCACCATTACTGGGCGAGGGGTCTGAAGCTTTCTTT
>TRBJ2-1|many|TRBD1|TRBV12-3/TRBV12-4
CASSFGQGGYNEQFF
TGTGCCAGCAGTTTTGGACAGGGGGGGTACAATGAGCAGTTCTTC
>TRBJ2-7|many|TRBD2|TRBV27
CATRTSDAYEQYF
TGTGCCACCCGGACTAGCGACGCCTACGAGCAGTACTTC
>TRBJ2-3|many|-|TRBV5-6
CASSPAVGADTQYF
TGTGCCAGCAGCCCGGCAGTCGGCGCAGATACGCAGTATTTT
>TRBJ1-1|many|TRBD1|TRBV6-2/TRBV6-3
CASSYPPGQGTQNTEAFF
TGTGCCAGCAGTTACCCACCGGGACAGGGGACACAAAACACTGAAGCTTTCTTT
>TRBJ1-4|many|-|TRBV9
CASSEGPSATNEKLFF
TGTGCCAGCAGCGAGGGACCCTCTGCAACTAATGAAAAACTGTTTTTT
>TRBJ2-3|many|TRBD1|TRBV11-2
CASSLTGRQGATDTQYF
TGTGCCAGCAGCTTAACGGGGAGGCAGGGGGCCACAGATACGCAGTATTTT
>TRBJ2-7|many|TRBD1|TRBV28
CASLLLGTGIMYF
TGTGCCAGCTTGCTCCTCGGGACAGGGATTATGTACTTC
>TRBJ2-7|many|-|TRBV10-3
CAISEIGGWKGDHSDSYEQYF
TGTGCCATCAGTGAAATCGGTGGCTGGAAGGGGGACCATAGCGACTCCTACGAGCAGTACTTC
>TRBJ2-1|many|-|TRBV29-1
CSALQSSYNEQFF
TGCAGCGCGCTCCAGAGCTCCTACAATGAGCAGTTCTTC
>TRBJ2-1|many|-|TRBV19
CASSLGSYNEQFF
TGTGCCAGTAGTCTAGGCTCCTACAATGAGCAGTTCTTC
>TRBJ1-2|-|-|TRBV19
CASRVRNYGYTF
TGTGCCAGTAGGGTCAGGAACTATGGCTACACCTTC
>TRBJ1-5|many|TRBD1|TRBV7-2
CASSLGQGNNQPQHF
TGTGCCAGCAGCCTAGGACAGGGTAACAATCAGCCCCAGCATTTT
>TRBJ2-6|many|-|TRBV6-5
CASKRTGSSGANVLTF
TGTGCCAGCAAGAGAACAGGGAGCTCTGGGGCCAACGTCCTGACTTTC
>TRBJ2-3|-|-|TRBV14
CASSQFYTDTQYF
TGTGCCAGCAGCCAATTCTACACAGATACGCAGTATTTT
>TRBJ1-1|many|TRBD1|TRBV12-3/TRBV12-4
CASSLSPRGLIRNTEAFF
TGTGCCAGCAGTTTAAGTCCCAGGGGGCTTATTCGGAACACTGAAGCTTTCTTT
>TRBJ2-1|few|-|TRBV9
CASSPRSGTSKNEQFF
TGTGCCAGCAGCCCTAGGTCGGGGACTTCGAAAAATGAGCAGTTCTTC
>TRBJ2-1|many|-|TRBV7-6
CASSLAPGSSYNEQFF
TGTGCCAGCAGCTTAGCGCCAGGGAGCTCCTACAATGAGCAGTTCTTC
>TRBJ2-2|many|TRBD2|TRBV3-1
CASSQAPSGSPGELFF
TGTGCCAGCAGCCAGGCCCCTAGCGGGAGTCCCGGGGAGCTGTTTTTT
>TRBJ1-6|many|TRBD1|TRBV9
CASSVTGNINSPLHF
TGTGCCAGCAGCGTGACAGGGAATATCAATTCACCCCTCCACTTT
>TRBJ1-1|many|-|TRBV28
CASSLDTEAFF
TGTGCCAGCAGCTTGGACACTGAAGCTTTCTTT
>TRBJ2-2|many|-|TRBV10-3
CAISGQTNTGELFF
TGTGCCATCAGTGGACAGACGAACACCGGGGAGCTGTTTTTT
>TRBJ1-2|few|-|TRBV18
CASSPREFNYGYTF
TGTGCCAGCTCACCGAGGGAATTTAACTATGGCTACACCTTC
>TRBJ2-1|few|-|TRBV20-1
CSATRWRTNNEQFF
TGCAGTGCTACTAGGTGGCGGACTAACAATGAGCAGTTCTTC
>TRBJ2-7|-|TRBD1|TRBV4-2
CASSSARDSYEQYF
TGTGCCAGCAGCTCCGCTCGGGACAGCTACGAGCAGTACTTC
>TRBJ2-5|many|TRBD2|TRBV5-1
CASSDYGLAGGQETQYF
TGCGCCAGCAGCGACTACGGACTAGCGGGAGGCCAAGAGACCCAGTACTTC
>TRBJ2-5|few|TRBD1|TRBV7-2
CASTIGDRVKAETQYF
TGTGCCAGCACGATCGGGGACAGGGTGAAGGCAGAGACCCAGTACTTC
>TRBJ2-1|-|TRBD2|TRBV7-2
CASSPHSAGGKGNEQFF
TGTGCCAGCAGCCCCCACTCTGCGGGAGGGAAGGGCAATGAGCAGTTCTTC
>TRBJ1-1|many|-|TRBV29-1
CSVRGVGREAFF
TGCAGCGTAAGGGGGGTAGGACGTGAAGCTTTCTTT
>TRBJ2-7|-|TRBD1|TRBV5-8
CASTPVPGQSSYEQYF
TGTGCCAGCACCCCAGTCCCGGGACAGAGCTCCTACGAGCAGTACTTC
>TRBJ1-6|many|TRBD1|TRBV29-1
CSVTSDRGSSPLHF
TGCAGCGTTACCTCGGACAGGGGAAGTTCACCCCTCCACTTT
>TRBJ2-2|many|-|TRBV6-2/TRBV6-3
CASSYSRQGFNTGELFF
TGTGCCAGCAGTTACTCAAGGCAGGGGTTTAACACCGGGGAGCTGTTTTTT
>TRBJ2-7|many|-|TRBV6-2/TRBV6-3
CASSYSDSSYEQYF
TGTGCCAGCAGTTACTCGGACAGCTCCTACGAGCAGTACTTC
>TRBJ2-5|many|TRBD2|TRBV29-1
CSVGGLAGVETQYF
TGCAGCGTTGGTGGACTAGCGGGAGTGGAGACCCAGTACTTC
>TRBJ2-7|many|-|TRBV6-2/TRBV6-3
CAIAGSASEQYF
TGTGCCATCGCAGGGAGCGCATCCGAGCAGTACTTC
>TRBJ2-3|many|-|TRBV7-2
CASSPQASDTQYF
TGTGCCAGCAGCCCCCAGGCGTCGGATACGCAGTATTTT
>TRBJ1-6|many|-|TRBV9
CASSVAPATNNSPLHF
TGTGCCAGCAGCGTAGCCCCGGCCACGAATAATTCACCCCTCCACTTT
>TRBJ2-1|many|-|TRBV6-2/TRBV6-3
CASTYHNEQFF
TGTGCCAGCACCTACCACAATGAGCAGTTCTTC
>TRBJ1-2|many|-|TRBV24-1
CATSDLDGGYTF
TGTGCCACCAGTGATTTAGATGGTGGCTACACCTTC
>TRBJ2-1|many|-|TRBV5-4
CASSPVGRLNEQFF
TGTGCCAGCAGCCCCGTGGGACGACTCAATGAGCAGTTCTTC
>TRBJ1-1|few|-|TRBV7-3
CASRTPGRTEAFF
TGTGCCAGCAGGACCCCCGGACGAACTGAAGCTTTCTTT
>TRBJ1-2|many|-|TRBV20-1
CSAIKPSSYGYTF
TGCAGTGCCATTAAGCCTTCCAGCTATGGCTACACCTTC
>TRBJ2-2|-|-|TRBV20-1
CSARDLEETGELFF
TGCAGTGCTAGAGATCTCGAAGAGACCGGGGAGCTGTTTTTT
>TRBJ2-6|many|-|TRBV29-1
CSVTRGSGANVLTF
TGCAGCGTGACCAGGGGCTCTGGGGCCAACGTCCTGACTTTC
>TRBJ2-1|-|TRBD2|TRBV24-1
CATSDLALAGGYNEQFF
TGTGCCACCAGTGATTTAGCACTAGCGGGAGGTTACAATGAGCAGTTCTTC
>TRBJ1-4|once|-|TRBV9
CASSDGEKLFF
TGTGCCAGCAGCGACGGTGAAAAACTGTTTTTT
>TRBJ1-4|few|-|TRBV4-1
CASSLPTLTPEVPNEKLFF
TGCGCCAGCAGCCTTCCCACCCTGACCCCCGAGGTGCCTAATGAAAAACTGTTTTTT
>TRBJ2-5|-|-|TRBV11-1
CASSLDRETQYF
TGTGCCAGCAGCTTAGACAGGGAGACCCAGTACTTC
>TRBJ1-1|many|-|TRBV7-9
CASSLAGMAEAFF
TGTGCCAGCAGCTTGGCAGGGATGGCTGAAGCTTTCTTT
>TRBJ1-2|few|TRBD1|TRBV7-9
CASSFRDRGTRDGYTF
TGTGCCAGCAGCTTTAGGGACAGGGGGACACGGGATGGCTACACCTTC
>TRBJ2-1|many|TRBD2|TRBV20-1
CSASPSGRTNEQFF
TGCAGTGCTAGTCCTAGCGGGAGAACGAATGAGCAGTTCTTC